This T cell receptor (beta chain) was found in a study of blood T cells in healthy people across ages. The CDR3 extends over 15 amino acids. Germline V gene lookup returns CDR1 SEHNR and CDR2 FQNEAQ (reference sequence). J lost 2 bases, V lost 6 bases, and 7 bases had no gene match. Drawn from each donor were ten milliliters of peripheral blood. Per sample, extraction of total RNA gave at least 6 micrograms in every case. With a J-beta primer mix and a sample-barcoded 5' primer, a second PCR ran 7 to 11 cycles. TCRdb called the 5' RACE reads again in MiXCR, with one record for every CDR3 protein. Counted here are 750,000 to 1,000,000 distinct CDR3 sequences, roughly 29% occurring once; the ten biggest clones make up around 9.6%. This sample was also put to use in a study of T cells of mothers and their children. That source notes: Added by the second PCR's M1S primer were sample barcodes and 2-4 random nucleotides.

The sequence was obtained from a woman aged 40 to 50 in good health. V is TRBV7-9 and J is TRBJ1-5, with TRBD1 identical over 7 bases. Sequencing was performed on blood. CDR3 coding DNA: TGTGCCAGCAGTTCACCCGGGACAGGCAATCAGCCCCAGCATTTT. It translates to CASSSPGTGNQPQHF.